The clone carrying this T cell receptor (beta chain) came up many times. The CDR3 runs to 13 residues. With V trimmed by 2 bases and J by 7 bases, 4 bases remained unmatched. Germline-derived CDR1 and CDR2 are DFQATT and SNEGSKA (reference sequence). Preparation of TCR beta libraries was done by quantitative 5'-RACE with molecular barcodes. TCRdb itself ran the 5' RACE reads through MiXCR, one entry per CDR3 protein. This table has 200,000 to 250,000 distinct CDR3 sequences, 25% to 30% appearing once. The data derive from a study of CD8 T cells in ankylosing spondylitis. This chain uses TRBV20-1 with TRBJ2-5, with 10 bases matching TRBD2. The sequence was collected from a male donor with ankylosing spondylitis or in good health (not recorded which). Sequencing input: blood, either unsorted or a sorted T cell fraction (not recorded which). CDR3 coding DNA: TGCAGTGCTAGACTAGCGGGAGAGGGGACCCAGTACTTC. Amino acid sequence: CSARLAGEGTQYF.